The entry below gives a single TCR beta chain sequence along with its context. Its matching antigen is unknown. The data originate from a study of cytomegalovirus exposure and HLA in healthy donors. Amplification used 60 Vbeta primers and 13 Jbeta primers. Method: immunoSEQ multiplex PCR; TCRdb's copy keeps in-frame clones and lacks some. The sample consists of some 120,000 clones, approximately 80% of them appearing once. Study results and limitations: One cluster of highly shared sequence variants probably arose as a sequencing artifact. Per published accounts, TCR beta sequences correctly predicted the HLA-A and HLA-B alleles of most subjects.

Donors had nominal health at sampling but likely had unrecorded immune exposures. This CDR3 region has 15 residues. V was pared by 2 bases and J by 5 bases, with 6 bases of the junction left unmatched. Germline V lookup: CDR1 LNHNV, CDR2 YYDKDF (reference sequence). The material sequenced was PBMCs. The TCR comes from a woman aged 40 to 55 in good health and CMV-seronegative. The J gene is TRBJ2-5, the V gene TRBV15; 9 bases match TRBD1. The DNA for the CDR3 is TGTGCCACCAGCAGAAGGGACAGGGCGACGGAGACCCAGTACTTC. Translating it yields CATSRRDRATETQYF.